This entry features one T cell receptor beta chain sequence. This CDR3 has 15 amino acids. Deletions cut 8 bases from V and 1 base from J, with 17 bases between. Germline V lookup: CDR1 MNHEY, CDR2 SVGAGI. This sample is drawn from a study of blood T cell repertoires in COVID-19. Measured with immunoSEQ multiplex PCR; TCRdb has only the in-frame clones, and not every one. Of 270,000 or so clones listed, 80% to 95% are singletons. The sequencing input was PBMCs or T cells enriched from blood (not recorded which). This receptor was obtained from a man aged 35 to 55 who had been exposed to COVID-19. This chain joins TRBV6-5 and TRBJ1-1; no reliable D call. The DNA for the CDR3 is TGTGCCAGCGAAGGAGGGTTACAAGGGAACACTGAAGCTTTCTTT. Its protein product is CASEGGLQGNTEAFF.